This T cell receptor beta chain comes out of a study of PD-1 blockade in classical Hodgkin lymphoma. Every one of the patients relapsed after autologous stem cell transplantation (brentuximab vedotin exposure was variable). This table comes from immunoSEQ multiplex PCR, and its TCRdb copy is limited to in-frame clones, with some not included. Of over 6,000 clones in the sample, about 81% were seen once. The CDR3 spans 17 residues. V trimming: 0 bases; J trimming: 2 bases; junction bases outside the gene matches: 7. Per the germline V gene, CDR1 is SGHRS and CDR2 is YFSETQ. As to this clone: Its antigen remains unknown.

General study findings and limits: By cycle point C4D1, TCR diversity had risen significantly in CD4+ cells (but not CD8+ cells). Complete responders started with a diversity level that resembled newly diagnosed patients at baseline. When set against healthy donors, newly diagnosed patients were reported to show lower baseline TCR diversity.

The sequence derives from a human donor with classical Hodgkin lymphoma. The J gene is TRBJ1-5, the V gene TRBV5-1; 8 positions agree with TRBD1. The specimen comprised peripheral blood mononuclear cells (PBMCs), sampled at baseline. The CDR3 reads CASSLGTGTLGNQPQHF. The CDR3 DNA reads TGCGCCAGCAGCTTGGGGACAGGGACGTTGGGCAATCAGCCCCAGCATTTT.